Listed here are 29 T cell receptor beta chains from one sample, sequenced in a study of regulatory T cells in long-lasting Graves disease. Sequencing libraries for TCR beta were prepared with iRepertoire HTBI primers and Arm-PCR of CDR3 regions. One entry per CDR3 protein, called by TCRdb with MiXCR from the multiplex PCR reads. The data show 420,000 or so distinct CDR3 sequences, over 15% seen once. Time point here: newly diagnosed GD, antithyroid drugs for less than 3 months. Making the TCR library involved RNA that had been extracted from PBMCs. These same records also appear under a second study, on T cells in Graves' hyperthyroidism and ophthalmopathy.

The sequencing used peripheral blood mononuclear cells (PBMCs), collected at new diagnosis, from a patient treated with antithyroid drugs. The receptors were gathered from a woman aged 18-35 years with Graves disease.

The V gene is TRBV20-1, the J gene TRBJ1-5; D might be TRBD1 (6 bases). This CDR3 has 14 amino acids. V lost 3 bases, J lost 1 base, and 10 bases lay in between. From germline, CDR1 is DFQATT and CDR2 SNEGSKA (reference sequence). The CDR3 DNA sequence: TGCAGTGCTAGGCTGGGGGCGAGCAATCAGCCCCAGCATTTT. Its protein product is CSARLGASNQPQHF.

This clonotype was found many times. The chain is built from TRBV15 and TRBJ1-5, with D tentatively TRBD1 (6 bases). Germline lookup yields CDR1 LNHNV and CDR2 YYDKDF (reference sequence). This CDR3 is 15 amino acids long. Between the trimmed V and J ends, which lost 3 bases and 6 bases, there was a span of 15 bases. The CDR3 here is CATSSLQGQVQPQHF. DNA of the CDR3: TGTGCCACCAGCAGTCTACAGGGACAAGTTCAGCCCCAGCATTTT.

To note about this clonotype: A read error is the likely source, as a far larger clone sits one nucleotide away. V gene TRBV13 combines with J gene TRBJ1-2; TRBD1 agrees at 7 bases. Per germline, CDR1 PRHDT and CDR2 FYEKMQ (reference sequence). This CDR3 spans 13 amino acids. Trimming removed 5 bases from V and 4 bases from J; junction bases left unmatched: 4. The CDR3 nucleotides are TGTGCCAGCAGCCCCGACAGGGCCTATGGCTACACCTTC. This codes for CASSPDRAYGYTF. Full variable domain (missing parts from reference TRBV13 and TRBJ1-2): AAGVIQSPRHLIKEKRETATLKCYPIPRHDTVYWYQQGPGQDPQFLISFYEKMQSDKGSIPDRFSAQQFSDYHSELNMSSLELGDSALYFCASSPDRAYGYTFGSGTRLTVV.

The gene calls are TRBV18 and TRBJ1-4; unclear D gene. The CDR3 extends over 14 amino acids. Deletions cut 0 bases from V and 11 bases from J, with 13 bases between. CDR1 KGHSH and CDR2 LQKENI come from the germline V gene. CDR3 in DNA: TGTGCCAGCTCACCACCGGATGGGAGAGTTAAACTGTTTTTT. This codes for CASSPPDGRVKLFF.

At least ten counts were recorded for this clonotype. The chain combines TRBV12-3 or TRBV12-4 with TRBJ2-7; D not certain. This CDR3 is 15 amino acids long. V was cut by 3 bases and J by 2 bases, with 14 bases left in between. CDR3 protein: CASSLLGSSPYEQYF. The CDR3 nucleotides are TGTGCCAGCAGTTTGCTGGGGTCCTCTCCCTACGAGCAGTACTTC.

In its sample, this clonotype was seen many times. The chain couples TRBV7-2 to TRBJ2-3; D is tentatively TRBD1 or TRBD2 (5 bases each). V was cut by 4 bases and J by 0 bases, with 17 bases left in between. The CDR3 has 17 residues. Per the germline V gene, CDR1 is SGHTA and CDR2 is FQGNSA. The DNA of the CDR3 is TGTGCCAGCAGCTCCCGACGGGGCGGAACTAGCACAGATACGCAGTATTTT. It codes for CASSSRRGGTSTDTQYF. Based on the CDR3 plus reference TRBV7-2 and TRBJ2-3, the full variable domain is GAGVSQSPSNKVTEKGKDVELRCDPISGHTALYWYRQSLGQGLEFLIYFQGNSAPDKSGLPSDRFSAERTGGSVSTLTIQRTQQEDSAVYLCASSSRRGGTSTDTQYFGPGTRLTVL.

The table lists this clonotype with many counts. The genes are TRBV7-2 and TRBJ2-7; 11 nucleotides align to TRBD1. Germline CDR1 is SGHTA and CDR2 is FQGNSA. With V trimmed by 5 bases and J by 3 bases, 3 bases remained unmatched. CDR3 length: 14 amino acids. The CDR3 DNA reads as TGTGCCAGCAGCCCCGGGACAGGGGGCTACGAGCAGTACTTC. Amino acid sequence: CASSPGTGGYEQYF.

This clonotype has ten or more counts. The V call is TRBV7-9, the J call TRBJ2-5, with D perhaps being TRBD1 or TRBD2 (6 bases each). The CDR3 contains 15 residues. With 5 bases removed from V and 4 bases from J, the gap between germline ends came to 17 bases. Germline V lookup: CDR1 SEHNR, CDR2 FQNEAQ (reference sequence). CDR3 coding DNA: TGTGCCAGCAGCCCTCGAACAGGGAGGCGAGAGACCCAGTACTTC. Its protein is CASSPRTGRRETQYF.

This clonotype was counted many times. The chain combines TRBV7-8 with TRBJ2-2, with TRBD1 matching over 9 bases. Germline V gives CDR1 SGHVS, CDR2 FQNEAQ. Germline trimming cut 5 bases from V and 4 bases from J; bases unmatched to any gene: 5. The CDR3 runs to 15 residues. CDR3 sequence reads: CASSPRDRATGELFF. For the CDR3, the DNA is TGTGCCAGCAGCCCCCGGGACAGGGCCACCGGGGAGCTGTTTTTT.

This clonotype was recorded at least ten times. The rearrangement links TRBV28 to TRBJ2-4; D tentatively fits TRBD1 or TRBD2 (5 bases each). V gave up 5 bases and J gave up 6 bases, with 14 bases separating them. CDR3 size: 14 residues. Germline CDR1 is MDHEN and CDR2 is SYDVKM. CDR3 in amino acids: CASSPRDGGNIQYF. The CDR3 DNA reads TGTGCCAGCAGTCCCAGGGATGGGGGAAACATTCAGTACTTC.

This rearrangement joins TRBV10-2 to TRBJ2-7; TRBD2 matches at 8 bases. The V gene's germline CDR1 is WSHSY and CDR2 SAAADI. The CDR3 spans 14 residues. V shed 6 bases and J 2 bases; nucleotides not matched to a gene: 6. The CDR3 DNA reads TGCGCCAGCAGACCAGCGGGAGTGGCCTACGAGCAGTACTTC. Protein sequence: CASRPAGVAYEQYF.

This clonotype was counted at least ten times. CDR3 sequence: CASSLGENNEQFF. In DNA, the CDR3 is TGTGCCAGCAGCTTAGGGGAAAACAATGAGCAGTTCTTC. V and J are TRBV7-9 and TRBJ2-1; the D is unclear. The ends were cut back, 1 base at V and 5 bases at J, with 6 bases in the middle. The CDR3 runs to 13 residues. CDR1 and CDR2 (germline): SEHNR, FQNEAQ (reference sequence).

The chain recombines TRBV5-1 with TRBJ2-2; 12 positions match TRBD2. The germline gives CDR1 SGHRS, CDR2 YFSETQ. V was clipped by 6 bases and J by 6 bases; unmatched bases: 9. The CDR3 consists of 16 residues. The CDR3 protein is CASTPAGLAGPGELFF. Here the CDR3 DNA reads TGCGCCAGCACCCCCGCCGGACTAGCGGGACCCGGGGAGCTGTTTTTT.

This clonotype has at least ten counts. This chain joins TRBV7-2 and TRBJ2-7; D not resolved. Trimming cost V 2 bases and J 1 base, with 12 bases left between them. The CDR3 is made up of 15 amino acids. Germline assignment: CDR1 SGHTA and CDR2 FQGNSA. CDR3 in amino acids: CASSLFLGMSYEQYF. The CDR3 nucleotides are TGTGCCAGCAGCTTATTTCTGGGGATGTCCTACGAGCAGTACTTC.

This clonotype was observed a few times. J is TRBJ2-2 and V is TRBV5-1, with D maybe TRBD2 (5 bases). This CDR3 contains 14 residues. The germline V gene has CDR1 SGHRS and CDR2 YFSETQ. Between the trimmed V and J ends, which lost 5 bases and 8 bases, there was a span of 16 bases. Here the CDR3 DNA reads TGCGCCAGCAGTTACCTTGGAGGTGCAGGGGAGCTGTTTTTT. Amino acids: CASSYLGGAGELFF. The full variable domain, its missing parts supplied by reference TRBV5-1 and TRBJ2-2, is KAGVTQTPRYLIKTRGQQVTLSCSPISGHRSVSWYQQTPGQGLQFLFEYFSETQRNKGNFPGRFSGRQFSNSRSEMNVSTLELGDSALYLCASSYLGGAGELFFGEGSRLTVL.

This clonotype was counted ten times or more. This chain connects TRBV11-1 to TRBJ2-3; 7 nucleotides align to TRBD2. The CDR3 runs to 16 residues. The V gene end was trimmed by 4 bases and the J gene end by 3 bases; junction bases not matched to a gene: 10. The germline gives CDR1 SGHAT, CDR2 FQDESV (reference sequence). The CDR3, as DNA: TGTGCCAGCAGCTCTATTCTAGCGGAATTGACAGATACGCAGTATTTT. This codes for CASSSILAELTDTQYF.

This clonotype occurred many times. The chain employs TRBV7-2 and TRBJ2-1; D is unclear. Germline-derived CDR1 and CDR2 are SGHTA and FQGNSA. This CDR3 is built from 15 residues. The V and J ends lost 1 base and 9 bases respectively, with 16 bases between them. CDR3 in amino acids: CASSLGLVGAGEQFF. The CDR3 DNA reads as TGTGCCAGCAGCTTAGGGCTAGTAGGAGCAGGTGAGCAGTTCTTC.

This clonotype was seen many times. The chain carries TRBV11-2 and TRBJ2-1, with 7 bases aligning to TRBD2. The germline gives CDR1 SGHAT, CDR2 FQNNGV. Trimming cost V 5 bases and J 3 bases; bases outside gene matches: 13. This CDR3 spans 17 amino acids. Here the CDR3 DNA reads TGTGCCAGCAGCCACCCGCCGACTAGCCTTCACTACAATGAGCAGTTCTTC. It translates to CASSHPPTSLHYNEQFF.

This clonotype was recorded at least ten times. The chain employs TRBV12-3 or TRBV12-4 and TRBJ2-1, with TRBD2 matching 8 bases. V shed 4 bases and J 7 bases; nucleotides not matched to a gene: 6. The CDR3 is 14 amino acids. The CDR3 DNA reads TGTGCCAGCAGTTATCTAGCGGGCGGGAATGAGCAGTTCTTC. This translates into CASSYLAGGNEQFF.

The sample holds many counts of this clonotype. This sequence joins TRBV20-1 and TRBJ1-2, with D possibly matching TRBD1 (5 bases). The CDR3 loop spans 13 amino acids. Between the trimmed V and J ends, which lost 3 bases and 2 bases, there was a span of 10 bases. Germline values: CDR1 DFQATT, CDR2 SNEGSKA (reference sequence). The CDR3 is CSARGRDNYGYTF. In nucleotides, the CDR3 is TGCAGTGCTAGGGGGCGTGACAACTATGGCTACACCTTC.

This clonotype has ten or more counts. The rearrangement joins TRBV20-1 to TRBJ2-7, with TRBD2 matching over 10 bases. Looked up from germline, CDR1 is DFQATT and CDR2 is SNEGSKA (reference sequence). The CDR3 extends over 17 amino acids. The V gene end was trimmed by 5 bases and the J gene end by 0 bases; junction bases not matched to a gene: 13. CDR3 in amino acids: CSARRSSGRGSSYEQYF. Written as DNA, the CDR3 is TGCAGTGCTCGGAGGTCTAGCGGGAGAGGGTCCTCCTACGAGCAGTACTTC.

The rearrangement uses TRBV6-2 or TRBV6-3 and TRBJ2-1; no clear D gene. V lost 1 base and J lost 4, with 5 bases in between. The CDR3 is made up of 13 amino acids. The V gene's germline CDR1 is MNHEY and CDR2 SVGEGT. The CDR3, as DNA: TGTGCCAGCAGTTACTTTTATTACAATGAGCAGTTCTTC. Translation gives CASSYFYYNEQFF.

This clonotype was seen more than once but under ten times. V and J are TRBV28 and TRBJ2-7; tentative D call: TRBD2 (6 bases). Trimming shortened V by 5 bases and J by 7 bases, and 18 bases separated the two germline ends. The germline gives CDR1 MDHEN, CDR2 SYDVKM. The CDR3 has 14 residues. CDR3 sequence (DNA): TGTGCCAGCAGTGGGGGACTTAACTACAATGAGCAGTACTTC. Encoded protein: CASSGGLNYNEQYF.

This clonotype showed up just a few times. The V and J genes are TRBV7-8 and TRBJ2-7, with 13 bases that match TRBD2. Looked up from germline, CDR1 is SGHVS and CDR2 is FQNEAQ. This CDR3 is built from 16 residues. Germline trimming cut 0 bases from V and 4 bases from J; bases unmatched to any gene: 3. The CDR3 DNA follows: TGTGCCAGCAGCTTAGCGCAGACTAGCGGGAGGTACGAGCAGTACTTC. It is translated as CASSLAQTSGRYEQYF.

The V and J genes are TRBV2 and TRBJ2-3, with D tentatively TRBD2 (6 bases). V dropped 7 bases and J dropped 1 base, with 18 bases sitting between them. Germline CDR1 and CDR2: SNHLY and FYNNEI. The CDR3 loop spans 16 amino acids. The CDR3 DNA reads TGTGCCAGCAAGGTCGGGCGGCGGGACCGCACAGATACGCAGTATTTT. It codes for CASKVGRRDRTDTQYF.

In this sample, this clonotype turned up many times. The chain uses TRBV5-1 and TRBJ2-1; no reliable D call. The CDR3 sequence is 15 residues long. In germline, CDR1 is SGHRS, CDR2 YFSETQ. The V and J ends lost 0 bases and 4 bases respectively, with 11 bases between them. The CDR3, as DNA: TGCGCCAGCAGCTTGGAAGGCAGAAGGTACAATGAGCAGTTCTTC. Translation gives CASSLEGRRYNEQFF.

This clonotype occurred a few times. J is TRBJ1-2 and V is TRBV2; no definite D call. Trimming stripped 3 bases from V and 5 bases from J, with 16 bases between. The germline V gene encodes CDR1 SNHLY and CDR2 FYNNEI. CDR3 length equals 15 residues. CDR3 nucleotide sequence: TGTGCCAGCAGTGATAGTGGGCAGCGGGATTATGGCTACACCTTC. This codes for CASSDSGQRDYGYTF.

This chain uses TRBV20-1 with TRBJ2-1; D is unresolved. Germline lookup yields CDR1 DFQATT and CDR2 SNEGSKA (reference sequence). The CDR3 runs to 14 residues. Trimming cost V 5 bases and J 4 bases, with 15 bases left between them. DNA for the CDR3: TGCAGTGCTCTCGGAGACCCTCTTTACAATGAGCAGTTCTTC. It is translated as CSALGDPLYNEQFF.

This clonotype was detected a few times. This rearrangement joins TRBV10-3 to TRBJ1-1; D perhaps matches TRBD1 (5 bases). The CDR3 covers 16 residues. Germline V lookup: CDR1 ENHRY, CDR2 SYGVKD. The V gene lost 0 bases and the J gene lost 4 bases, with 15 bases spanning the gap. The CDR3 DNA is TGTGCCATCAGTGAGTCGGGGGGACGATTGAGCACTGAAGCTTTCTTT. Protein: CAISESGGRLSTEAFF.